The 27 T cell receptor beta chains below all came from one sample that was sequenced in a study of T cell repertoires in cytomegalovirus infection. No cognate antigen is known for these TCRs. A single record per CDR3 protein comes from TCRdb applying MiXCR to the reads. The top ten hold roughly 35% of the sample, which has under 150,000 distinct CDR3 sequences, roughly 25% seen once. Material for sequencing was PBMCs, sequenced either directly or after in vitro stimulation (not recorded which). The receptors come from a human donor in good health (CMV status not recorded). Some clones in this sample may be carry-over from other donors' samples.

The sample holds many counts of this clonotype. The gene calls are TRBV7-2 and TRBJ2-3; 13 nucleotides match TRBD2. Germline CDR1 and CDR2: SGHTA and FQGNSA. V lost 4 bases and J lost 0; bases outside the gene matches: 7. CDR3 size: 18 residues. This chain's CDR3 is CASSSGTSGTFSTDTQYF. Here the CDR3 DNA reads TGTGCCAGCAGCTCAGGGACTAGCGGGACGTTTAGCACAGATACGCAGTATTTT.

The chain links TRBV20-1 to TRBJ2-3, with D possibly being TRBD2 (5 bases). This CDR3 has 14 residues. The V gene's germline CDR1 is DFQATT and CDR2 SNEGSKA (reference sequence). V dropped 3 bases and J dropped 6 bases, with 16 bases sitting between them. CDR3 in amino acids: CSARAGAAQDTQYF. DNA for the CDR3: TGCAGTGCTAGGGCAGGAGCGGCGCAGGATACGCAGTATTTT.

CDR3 residues: CAWSAFATSGRPNSYEQYV. For the CDR3, the DNA is TGTGCCTGGAGTGCCTTCGCGACTAGCGGGAGGCCCAACTCCTACGAGCAGTACGTC. The V and J genes are TRBV30 and TRBJ2-7, with 13 bases fitting TRBD2. V shed 1 base, J shed 0 bases, and the junction held 12 bases outside the gene matches. Germline values: CDR1 GTSNPN, CDR2 SVGIG (reference sequence). The CDR3 totals 19 residues.

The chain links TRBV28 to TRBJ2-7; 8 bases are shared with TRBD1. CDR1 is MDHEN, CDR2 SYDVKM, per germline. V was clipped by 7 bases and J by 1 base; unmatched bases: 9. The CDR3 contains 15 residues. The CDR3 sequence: CASTLYRDRSYEQYF. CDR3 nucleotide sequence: TGTGCCAGCACCTTATACCGGGACAGGTCCTACGAGCAGTACTTC.

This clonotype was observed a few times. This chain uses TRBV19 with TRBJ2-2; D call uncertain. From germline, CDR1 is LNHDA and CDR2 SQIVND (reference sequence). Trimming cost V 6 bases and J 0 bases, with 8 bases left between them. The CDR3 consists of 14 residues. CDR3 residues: CASSGYPNTGELFF. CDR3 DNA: TGTGCCAGTAGCGGGTATCCGAACACCGGGGAGCTGTTTTTT. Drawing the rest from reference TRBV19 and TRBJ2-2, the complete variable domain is DGGITQSPKYLFRKEGQNVTLSCEQNLNHDAMYWYRQDPGQGLRLIYYSQIVNDFQKGDIAEGYSVSREKKESFPLTVTSAQKNPTAFYLCASSGYPNTGELFFGEGSRLTVL.

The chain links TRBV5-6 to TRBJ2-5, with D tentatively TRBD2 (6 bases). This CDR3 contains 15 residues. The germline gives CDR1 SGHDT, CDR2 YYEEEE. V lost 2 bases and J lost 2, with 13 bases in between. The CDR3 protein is CASSFLQLAQETQYF. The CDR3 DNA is TGTGCCAGCAGCTTTCTACAACTAGCTCAAGAGACCCAGTACTTC.

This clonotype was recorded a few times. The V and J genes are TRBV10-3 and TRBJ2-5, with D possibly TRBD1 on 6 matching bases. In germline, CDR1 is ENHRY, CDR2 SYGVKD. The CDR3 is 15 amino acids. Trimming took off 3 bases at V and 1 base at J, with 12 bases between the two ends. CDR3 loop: CAISDAGRGQETQYF. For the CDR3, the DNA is TGTGCCATCAGTGATGCGGGCAGGGGCCAAGAGACCCAGTACTTC.

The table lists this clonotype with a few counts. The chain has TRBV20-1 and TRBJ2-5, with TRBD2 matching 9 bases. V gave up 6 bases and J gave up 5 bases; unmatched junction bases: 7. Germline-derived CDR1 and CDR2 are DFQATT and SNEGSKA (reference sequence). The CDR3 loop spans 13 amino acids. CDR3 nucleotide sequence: TGCAGTGCACCCGGGACTAGCACCGAGACCCAGTACTTC. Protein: CSAPGTSTETQYF.

CDR3 nucleotide sequence: TGTGCCAGCAGTTACCCCGGCGAAAGGGCCTACGAGCAGTACTTC. As protein: CASSYPGERAYEQYF. This chain uses TRBV6-2 or TRBV6-3 with TRBJ2-7; D uncertain. CDR1 is MNHEY and CDR2 is SVGEGT in the germline V gene. V was pared by 2 bases and J by 2 bases, with 13 bases between. The CDR3 totals 15 residues.

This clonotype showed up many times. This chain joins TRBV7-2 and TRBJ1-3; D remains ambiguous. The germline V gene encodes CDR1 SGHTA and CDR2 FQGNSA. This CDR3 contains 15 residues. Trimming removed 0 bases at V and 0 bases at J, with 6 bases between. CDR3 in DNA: TGTGCCAGCAGCTTAGCGGGCCTCTCTGGAAACACCATATATTTT. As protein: CASSLAGLSGNTIYF.

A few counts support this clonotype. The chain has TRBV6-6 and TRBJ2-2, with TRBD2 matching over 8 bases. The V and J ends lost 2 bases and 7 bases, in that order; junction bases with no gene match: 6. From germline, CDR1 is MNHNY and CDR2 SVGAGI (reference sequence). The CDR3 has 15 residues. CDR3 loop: CASSYRREGGGELFF. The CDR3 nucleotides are TGTGCCAGCAGTTACCGTCGGGAGGGGGGCGGGGAGCTGTTTTTT.

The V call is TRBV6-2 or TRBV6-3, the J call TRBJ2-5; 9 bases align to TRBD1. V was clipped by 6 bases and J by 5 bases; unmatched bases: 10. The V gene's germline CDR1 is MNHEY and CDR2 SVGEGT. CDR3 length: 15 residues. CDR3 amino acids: CASSPGQGRGETQYF. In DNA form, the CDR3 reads TGTGCCAGCAGCCCCGGACAGGGGAGAGGGGAGACCCAGTACTTC.

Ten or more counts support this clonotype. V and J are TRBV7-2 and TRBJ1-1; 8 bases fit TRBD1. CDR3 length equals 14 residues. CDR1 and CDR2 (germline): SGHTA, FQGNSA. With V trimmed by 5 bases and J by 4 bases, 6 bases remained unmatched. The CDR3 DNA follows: TGTGCCAGCAGCCCAAGGACAGGGCTCACTGAAGCTTTCTTT. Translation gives CASSPRTGLTEAFF.

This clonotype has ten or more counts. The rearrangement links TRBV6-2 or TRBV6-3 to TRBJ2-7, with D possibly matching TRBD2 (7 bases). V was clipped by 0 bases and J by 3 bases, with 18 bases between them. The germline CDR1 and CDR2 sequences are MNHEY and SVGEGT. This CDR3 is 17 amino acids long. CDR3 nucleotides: TGTGCCAGCAGTTACTCCCCCGGGAGCGGGACACGCTACGAGCAGTACTTC. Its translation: CASSYSPGSGTRYEQYF.

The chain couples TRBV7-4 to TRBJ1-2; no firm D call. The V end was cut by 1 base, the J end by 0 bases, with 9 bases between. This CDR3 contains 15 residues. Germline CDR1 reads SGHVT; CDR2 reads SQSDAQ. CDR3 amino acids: CASSLDPAPNYGYTF. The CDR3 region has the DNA TGTGCCAGCAGCTTAGACCCGGCTCCTAACTATGGCTACACCTTC. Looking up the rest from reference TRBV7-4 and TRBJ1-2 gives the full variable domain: GAGVSQSPRYKVAKRGRDVALRCDSISGHVTLYWYRQTLGQGSEVLTYSQSDAQRDKSGRPSGRFSAERPERSVSTLKIQRTEQGDSAVYLCASSLDPAPNYGYTFGSGTRLTVV.

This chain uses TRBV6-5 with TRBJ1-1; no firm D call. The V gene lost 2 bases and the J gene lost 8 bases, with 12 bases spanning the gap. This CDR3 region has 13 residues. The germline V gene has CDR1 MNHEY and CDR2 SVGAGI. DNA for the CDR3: TGTGCCAGCAGTTACAGCGATAGGAGGGAAGCTTTCTTT. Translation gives CASSYSDRREAFF.

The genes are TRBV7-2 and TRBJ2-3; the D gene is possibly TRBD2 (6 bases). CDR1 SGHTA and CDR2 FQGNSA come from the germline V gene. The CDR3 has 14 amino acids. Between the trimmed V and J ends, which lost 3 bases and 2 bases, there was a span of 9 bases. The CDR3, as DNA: TGTGCCAGCAGCTTTCGCGGGAACACAGATACGCAGTATTTT. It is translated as CASSFRGNTDTQYF.

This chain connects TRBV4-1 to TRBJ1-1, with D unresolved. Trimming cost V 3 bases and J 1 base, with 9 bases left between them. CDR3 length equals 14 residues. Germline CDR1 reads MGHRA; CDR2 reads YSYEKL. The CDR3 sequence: CASSQAVTNTEAFF. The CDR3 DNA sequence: TGCGCCAGCAGCCAGGCGGTCACGAACACTGAAGCTTTCTTT.

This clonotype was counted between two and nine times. The CDR3 loop reads CASRENTGELFF. The CDR3 DNA reads TGTGCCAGCAGGGAGAACACCGGGGAGCTGTTTTTT. This sequence joins TRBV7-2 and TRBJ2-2; no reliable D call. CDR1 is SGHTA, CDR2 FQGNSA, per germline. V dropped 6 bases and J dropped 1 base, with 3 bases sitting between them. This CDR3 spans 12 amino acids.

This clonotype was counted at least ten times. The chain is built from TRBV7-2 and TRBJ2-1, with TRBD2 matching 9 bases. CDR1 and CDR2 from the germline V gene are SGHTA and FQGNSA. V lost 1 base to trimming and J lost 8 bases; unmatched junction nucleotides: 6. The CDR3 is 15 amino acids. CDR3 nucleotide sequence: TGTGCCAGCAGCTTAGGCGGGAGGGCCATAGATGAGCAGTTCTTC. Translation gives CASSLGGRAIDEQFF.

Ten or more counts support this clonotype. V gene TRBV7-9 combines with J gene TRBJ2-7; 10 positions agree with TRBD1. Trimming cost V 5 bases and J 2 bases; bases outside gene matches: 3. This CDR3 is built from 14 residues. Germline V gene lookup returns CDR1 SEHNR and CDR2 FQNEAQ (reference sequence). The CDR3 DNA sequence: TGTGCCAGCAGCGCCGGGACAGGGGCCTACGAGCAGTACTTC. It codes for CASSAGTGAYEQYF. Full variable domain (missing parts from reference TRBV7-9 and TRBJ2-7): DTGVSQNPRHKITKRGQNVTFRCDPISEHNRLYWYRQTLGQGPEFLTYFQNEAQLEKSRLLSDRFSAERPKGSFSTLEIQRTEQGDSAMYLCASSAGTGAYEQYFGPGTRLTVT.

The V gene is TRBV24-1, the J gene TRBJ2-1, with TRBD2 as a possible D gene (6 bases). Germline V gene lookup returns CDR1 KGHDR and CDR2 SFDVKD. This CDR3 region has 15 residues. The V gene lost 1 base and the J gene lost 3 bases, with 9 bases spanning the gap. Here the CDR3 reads CATSDLTGSYNEQFF. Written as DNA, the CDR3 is TGTGCCACCAGTGATTTAACCGGGAGCTACAATGAGCAGTTCTTC.

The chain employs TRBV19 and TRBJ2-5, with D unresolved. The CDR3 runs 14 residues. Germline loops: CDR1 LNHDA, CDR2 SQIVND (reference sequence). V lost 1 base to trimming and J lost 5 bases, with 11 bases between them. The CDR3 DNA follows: TGTGCCAGTAGTATAGTTGGGGTACTTGAGACCCAGTACTTC. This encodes CASSIVGVLETQYF.

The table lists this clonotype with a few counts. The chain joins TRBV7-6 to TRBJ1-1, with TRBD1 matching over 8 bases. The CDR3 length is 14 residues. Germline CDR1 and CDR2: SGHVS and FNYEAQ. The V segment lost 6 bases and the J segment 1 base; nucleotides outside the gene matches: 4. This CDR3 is CASSDRGTNTEAFF. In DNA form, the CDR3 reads TGTGCCAGCAGTGACAGGGGCACGAACACTGAAGCTTTCTTT.

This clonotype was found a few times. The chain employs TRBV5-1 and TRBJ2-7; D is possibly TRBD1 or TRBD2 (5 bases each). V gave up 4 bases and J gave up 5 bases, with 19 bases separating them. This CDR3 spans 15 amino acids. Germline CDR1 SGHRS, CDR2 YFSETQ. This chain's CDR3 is CASSPEGQMGDEQYV. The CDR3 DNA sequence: TGCGCCAGCAGCCCCGAAGGACAAATGGGGGACGAGCAGTACGTC.

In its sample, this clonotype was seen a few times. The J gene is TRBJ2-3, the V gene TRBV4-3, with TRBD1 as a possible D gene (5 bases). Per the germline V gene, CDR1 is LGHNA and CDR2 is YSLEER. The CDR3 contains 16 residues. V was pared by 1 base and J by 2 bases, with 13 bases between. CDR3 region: CASSQGVGRDTDTQYF. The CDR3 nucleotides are TGCGCCAGCAGCCAAGGGGTGGGCAGGGACACAGATACGCAGTATTTT.

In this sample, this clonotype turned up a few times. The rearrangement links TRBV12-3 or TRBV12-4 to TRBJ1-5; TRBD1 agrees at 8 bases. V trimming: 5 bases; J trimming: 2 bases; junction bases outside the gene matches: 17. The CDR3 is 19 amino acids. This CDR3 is CASSPRTGFGSVGNQPQHF. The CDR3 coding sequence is TGTGCCAGCAGTCCGAGGACAGGGTTTGGCAGTGTGGGCAATCAGCCCCAGCATTTT.